One sample yielded the 16 T cell receptor beta chains listed below, sequenced in a study of PD-1 blockade in classical Hodgkin lymphoma (dated by TCRdb to about 2020). Library preparation used the immunoSEQ multiplex PCR assay. This immuneACCESS table, as held by TCRdb, lists in-frame sequences with V and J called but not all clones. Of the missing ones, under half trace to an unresolved V gene in checked studies; the others have no known cause. The sample includes 19,000 or so clones, with 75% to 85% observed a single time. The ten largest clones represent about 4.5% of the sample. The time point label corresponds to: cycle 1 day 1 (C1D1), immediately before nivolumab initiation. Every trial patient had relapsed following autologous stem cell transplantation, and prior brentuximab vedotin exposure was what differed among cohorts A, B and C. Specimen: peripheral blood mononuclear cells (PBMCs), collected at baseline. These receptor sequences come from a human donor with classical Hodgkin lymphoma.

The chain is built from TRBV5-1 and TRBJ2-7; 11 positions agree with TRBD1. CDR1 is SGHRS and CDR2 is YFSETQ in the germline V gene. J lost 7 bases, V lost 0 bases, and 6 bases had no gene match. The CDR3 runs to 15 residues. CDR3 loop: CASSLVGQGAKEQYF. The CDR3 region has the DNA TGCGCCAGCAGCTTGGTCGGACAGGGGGCTAAAGAGCAGTACTTC.

The rearrangement joins TRBV29-1 to TRBJ1-1; the D is unclear. Germline V lookup: CDR1 SQVTM, CDR2 ANQGSEA. V was trimmed by 5 bases and J by 1 base, leaving 8 bases between them. The CDR3 spans 12 residues. The CDR3 region has the DNA TGCAGCGTTCAGTTGTGGAACACTGAAGCTTTCTTT. This translates into CSVQLWNTEAFF.

The chain carries TRBV7-8 and TRBJ1-4, with TRBD1 as a possible D gene (5 bases). Between the trimmed V and J ends, which lost 5 bases and 6 bases, there was a span of 25 bases. The length of the CDR3 is 18 residues. CDR1 SGHVS and CDR2 FQNEAQ come from the germline V gene. The CDR3 sequence is CASSRRLLGRDGDEKLFF. As DNA, the CDR3 is TGTGCCAGCAGCAGGAGGCTTTTGGGGCGGGACGGGGATGAAAAACTGTTTTTT.

V usage is TRBV9 and J usage is TRBJ2-7, with TRBD1 matching over 8 bases. In germline, CDR1 is SGDLS, CDR2 YYNGEE. The V gene end was trimmed by 3 bases and the J gene end by 2 bases; junction bases not matched to a gene: 7. This CDR3 is 15 amino acids long. The CDR3 spells CASSAQGAGAYEQYF. The CDR3 DNA is TGTGCCAGCAGCGCTCAGGGGGCTGGGGCCTACGAGCAGTACTTC.

This clone was observed a few times. V is TRBV7-9 and J is TRBJ2-4; maybe TRBD1 (6 bases). The germline V and J ends were trimmed by 1 base and 4 bases, with 11 bases remaining between them. There are 15 residues in the CDR3. The germline gives CDR1 SEHNR, CDR2 FQNEAQ (reference sequence). The CDR3 here is CASSLGRGSKNIQYF. CDR3 in DNA: TGTGCCAGCAGCTTAGGCAGGGGCAGTAAAAACATTCAGTACTTC.

J is TRBJ2-1 and V is TRBV5-1; D is possibly TRBD2 (6 bases). The CDR3 extends over 14 amino acids. The germline gives CDR1 SGHRS, CDR2 YFSETQ. V shed 1 base and J shed 8 bases, with 13 bases lying between them. The CDR3 here is CASSLPGSVDEQFF. CDR3 coding DNA: TGCGCCAGCAGCTTGCCCGGGAGCGTTGATGAGCAGTTCTTC.

V usage is TRBV5-1 and J usage is TRBJ1-1; 8 nucleotides align to TRBD1. V lost 0 bases to trimming and J lost 11 bases; unmatched junction nucleotides: 12. The germline gives CDR1 SGHRS, CDR2 YFSETQ. The CDR3 is 15 residues long. CDR3 nucleotides: TGCGCCAGCAGCTTGGCCGTGGGGCAGGGGGCTGGGGCTTTCTTT. This translates into CASSLAVGQGAGAFF.

The chain joins TRBV10-3 to TRBJ1-1, with a possible D match to TRBD1 (6 bases). V lost 2 bases to trimming and J lost 8 bases, with 9 bases between them. The CDR3 covers 12 residues. Germline V gene data show CDR1 as ENHRY and CDR2 as SYGVKD. The chain's CDR3 is CAISEPGTEAFF. The DNA of the CDR3 is TGTGCCATCAGTGAGCCCGGGACAGAAGCTTTCTTT.

The V gene is TRBV14, the J gene TRBJ2-5; D is ambiguous. Germline V lookup: CDR1 SGHDN, CDR2 FVKESK. V lost 1 base and J lost 1, with 7 bases in between. This CDR3 is 14 amino acids long. This CDR3 reads CASSQASLQETQYF. DNA of the CDR3: TGTGCCAGCAGCCAAGCCAGCCTCCAAGAGACCCAGTACTTC. Complete variable domain (other parts from reference TRBV14 and TRBJ2-5): EAGVTQFPSHSVIEKGQTVTLRCDPISGHDNLYWYRRVMGKEIKFLLHFVKESKQDESGMPNNRFLAERTGGTYSTLKVQPAELEDSGVYFCASSQASLQETQYFGPGTRLLVL.

The V and J genes are TRBV5-1 and TRBJ2-7; D ambiguous. Deletions cut 0 bases from V and 2 bases from J, with 12 bases between. CDR1 and CDR2 (germline): SGHRS, YFSETQ. The CDR3 is 15 amino acids. The CDR3 DNA is TGCGCCAGCAGCTTGGCCGATCAGCGACCCTACGAGCAGTACTTC. Protein: CASSLADQRPYEQYF.

This clone was seen more than once but under ten times. The V gene is TRBV30, the J gene TRBJ2-4; a weak D match, TRBD1 (5 bases). This CDR3 comprises 16 residues. CDR1 and CDR2 (germline): GTSNPN, SVGIG (reference sequence). V was pared by 2 bases and J by 0 bases, with 14 bases between. The CDR3 DNA is TGTGCCTGGAGTTACCCGACAGAGCTAGCCAAAAACATTCAGTACTTC. Translated, it gives CAWSYPTELAKNIQYF.

Judged by abundance, this clone is large. The chain links TRBV19 to TRBJ2-7, with 9 bases identical to TRBD2. From germline, CDR1 is LNHDA and CDR2 SQIVND (reference sequence). The CDR3 has 14 residues. V trimming: 5 bases; J trimming: 4 bases; junction bases outside the gene matches: 6. The CDR3 DNA follows: TGTGCCAGTAGTGCCGGGACTAGCTTGTACGAGCAGTACTTC. Amino acid sequence: CASSAGTSLYEQYF.

The chain links TRBV30 to TRBJ2-7; no definite D call. The CDR3 runs to 12 residues. Germline V gene lookup returns CDR1 GTSNPN and CDR2 SVGIG (reference sequence). The V end lost 0 bases, the J end lost 6 bases, and 9 bases lay between the germline ends. The CDR3 spells CAWSVLFREQYF. The DNA for the CDR3 is TGTGCCTGGAGTGTACTCTTTCGCGAGCAGTACTTC.

The chain joins TRBV30 to TRBJ1-1, with 9 bases that match TRBD1. Per germline, CDR1 GTSNPN and CDR2 SVGIG (reference sequence). With V trimmed by 4 bases and J by 4 bases, 10 bases remained unmatched. The CDR3 length is 15 residues. The CDR3 loop is CAWMGTGNVGTEAFF. DNA for the CDR3: TGTGCCTGGATGGGGACAGGGAATGTAGGCACTGAAGCTTTCTTT.

The chain links TRBV7-9 to TRBJ2-7; D remains unclear. This CDR3 contains 14 residues. CDR1 and CDR2 (germline): SEHNR, FQNEAQ (reference sequence). Trimming left V 1 base short and J 0 bases short, with 7 bases between. CDR3 sequence: CASSLGRSSYEQYF. The CDR3 DNA sequence: TGTGCCAGCAGCTTAGGTAGGAGCTCCTACGAGCAGTACTTC.

This clone is medium-sized. V and J are TRBV30 and TRBJ1-4, with D possibly being TRBD1 (6 bases). The CDR3 loop spans 14 amino acids. In germline, CDR1 is GTSNPN, CDR2 SVGIG (reference sequence). The V gene lost 5 bases and the J gene lost 7 bases, with 17 bases spanning the gap. CDR3 DNA: TGTGCCTGGTGCCCCGGGGGGCTTCCTGAAAAACTGTTTTTT. This gives the protein CAWCPGGLPEKLFF.